The 23 T cell receptor beta chains listed next were all sequenced from one sample in a study of Graves' ophthalmopathy and Graves' hyperthyroidism. The sequenced template was RNA, covering the TCR beta CDR3 region. The authors performed first-round RT-PCR with HTBI primers and then a second-round multiplex PCR. TCRdb processed the multiplex PCR reads anew with MiXCR; each CDR3 protein has one entry. This sample has fewer than 600,000 distinct CDR3 sequences, with 13% to 15% found just once. Source material: blood. These receptor sequences come from a woman younger than 45 with Graves' ophthalmopathy.

At least ten counts were recorded for this clonotype. This rearrangement joins TRBV13 to TRBJ2-7; no clear D. Germline V gives CDR1 PRHDT, CDR2 FYEKMQ (reference sequence). The V end lost 0 bases, the J end lost 0 bases, and 9 bases lay between the germline ends. The CDR3 runs to 15 residues. CDR3 in amino acids: CASSLGPRSSYEQYF. Written as DNA, the CDR3 is TGTGCCAGCAGCTTAGGGCCCAGGAGCTCCTACGAGCAGTACTTC.

This clonotype was picked up many times. This chain connects TRBV20-1 to TRBJ2-5; the D gene is possibly TRBD2 (7 bases). CDR1 and CDR2 from the germline V gene are DFQATT and SNEGSKA (reference sequence). The CDR3 runs 13 residues. Trimming took 5 bases from V and 5 from J, leaving 15 bases between them. CDR3 protein: CSAGAGAQETQYF. In nucleotides, the CDR3 is TGCAGTGCTGGGGCGGGGGCGCAGGAGACCCAGTACTTC.

The chain links TRBV4-1 to TRBJ1-2; TRBD1 agrees at 7 bases. The germline gives CDR1 MGHRA, CDR2 YSYEKL. CDR3 length: 15 amino acids. Losses at the gene ends were 0 bases for V and 8 bases for J; bases not matched to a gene: 9. The CDR3 bases are TGCGCCAGCAGCCAAGAAAGGGCGTCAGGGGGAGGCTACACCTTC. As protein: CASSQERASGGGYTF.

As for this clonotype: Likely a read error: the CDR3 ends without its conserved phenylalanine or tryptophan. The chain is built from TRBV28 and TRBJ1-1; D is uncertain. The CDR3 has 12 amino acids. CDR1 MDHEN and CDR2 SYDVKM come from the germline V gene. With 7 bases removed from V and 10 bases from J, the gap between germline ends came to 16 bases. The CDR3 sequence: CASTSFSMGAFL. The DNA of the CDR3 is TGTGCCAGCACCTCTTTTTCGATGGGAGCTTTCCTT.

This clonotype showed up many times. This chain uses TRBV7-3 with TRBJ1-6, with D perhaps matching TRBD1 (5 bases). Germline CDR1 SGHTA, CDR2 FQGTGA. The CDR3 consists of 14 residues. V gave up 2 bases and J gave up 15 bases, with 17 bases separating them. As DNA, the CDR3 is TGTGCCAGCAGCTTAGGTGGGCAGGGTTCTCACCTCCACTTT. Translated: CASSLGGQGSHLHF.

This clonotype was counted at least ten times. V gene TRBV6-1 combines with J gene TRBJ1-1; the D gene is possibly TRBD1 (6 bases). Germline V gives CDR1 MNHNS, CDR2 SASEGT. Trimming cost V 5 bases and J 8 bases, with 18 bases left between them. The CDR3 extends over 14 amino acids. CDR3 region: CASSRDILVAEAFF. CDR3 in DNA: TGTGCCAGCAGTCGGGACATTCTCGTTGCAGAAGCTTTCTTT.

This clonotype was counted at least ten times. The chain combines TRBV24-1 with TRBJ2-2, with TRBD1 identical over 8 bases. J lost 7 bases, V lost 1 base, and 7 bases had no gene match. Looked up from germline, CDR1 is KGHDR and CDR2 is SFDVKD. This CDR3 has 16 residues. CDR3 sequence (DNA): TGTGCCACCAGTGATTTTAGAGACAGGGGAGGCGGGGAGCTGTTTTTT. Protein: CATSDFRDRGGGELFF.

The V gene is TRBV5-1, the J gene TRBJ2-2; TRBD2 aligns across 15 bases. Germline-derived CDR1 and CDR2 are SGHRS and YFSETQ. This CDR3 is built from 18 residues. Trimming removed 4 bases from V and 4 bases from J; junction bases left unmatched: 8. The DNA of the CDR3 is TGCGCCAGCAGCCCTAGGACTAGCGGGAGGGCTTTCACCGGGGAGCTGTTTTTT. Encoded protein: CASSPRTSGRAFTGELFF.

This clonotype was seen only a few times. The chain has TRBV30 and TRBJ2-5; D may match TRBD1 or TRBD2 (5 bases each). In germline, CDR1 is GTSNPN, CDR2 SVGIG (reference sequence). CDR3 length: 15 residues. Between the trimmed V and J ends, which lost 4 bases and 2 bases, there was a span of 17 bases. Here the CDR3 DNA reads TGTGCCTGGATTCAGGGCAACTGGGGGCAAGAGACCCAGTACTTC. It codes for CAWIQGNWGQETQYF.

This clonotype was observed a handful of times. One end of the junction varies from germline; a read error may be responsible. This rearrangement joins TRBV7-3 to TRBJ1-1; D remains ambiguous. Germline lookup yields CDR1 SGHTA and CDR2 FQGTGA. This CDR3 is 12 amino acids long. The CDR3 DNA is TGTGCCAGCAGCTTAGGTGGCACTGAAGCTTGCTTT. Protein: CASSLGGTEACF.

The chain uses TRBV29-1 and TRBJ1-1; no definite D call. Per germline, CDR1 SQVTM and CDR2 ANQGSEA. Trimming pared 8 bases from V and 1 base from J, leaving 5 bases between. This CDR3 region has 10 residues. The CDR3 nucleotides are TGCAGCACTGAGAACACTGAAGCTTTCTTT. It yields the protein CSTENTEAFF.

This clonotype has a count of ten or more. The chain has TRBV7-8 and TRBJ2-7; no clear D. CDR1 and CDR2 (germline): SGHVS, FQNEAQ. This CDR3 is built from 16 residues. Trimming took 1 base from V and 3 from J, leaving 16 bases between them. CDR3 DNA: TGTGCCAGCAGCTTAGGGGTAGCCCAACCCCTCTACGAGCAGTACTTC. It translates to CASSLGVAQPLYEQYF.

This clonotype came up many times. The CDR3 DNA follows: TGTGCCAGCAGCTTGCCCGACAGATTGAATTCACCCCTCCACTTT. Encoded protein: CASSLPDRLNSPLHF. The chain combines TRBV5-6 with TRBJ1-6; weak D call: TRBD1 (5 bases). This CDR3 has 15 residues. Germline CDR1 and CDR2: SGHDT and YYEEEE. V was trimmed by 1 base and J by 7 bases, leaving 12 bases between them.

Of note for this clonotype: A single base separates this from a much larger clone, so it may be a read error. V gene TRBV5-1 combines with J gene TRBJ2-5, with 7 bases matching TRBD1. CDR3 length: 15 residues. The germline V gene encodes CDR1 SGHRS and CDR2 YFSETQ. CDR3 DNA: TGCGCCAGCAGCTTGGACGGGACAGTGGAAGAGACCCGGTACTTC. Protein: CASSLDGTVEETRYF.

The table lists this clonotype with many counts. The chain uses TRBV28 and TRBJ2-4; D may be TRBD1 (6 bases). Germline CDR1 is MDHEN and CDR2 is SYDVKM. This CDR3 comprises 15 residues. V was clipped by 5 bases and J by 5 bases, with 16 bases between them. This CDR3 is CASSKNDRLENIQYF. For the CDR3, the DNA is TGTGCCAGCAGTAAAAACGACAGGCTAGAAAACATTCAGTACTTC.

This clonotype was counted at least ten times. The V and J genes are TRBV27 and TRBJ1-1, with a tentative D call TRBD1 (5 bases). Looked up from germline, CDR1 is MNHEY and CDR2 is SMNVEV (reference sequence). This CDR3 has 12 amino acids. V was pared by 7 bases and J by 9 bases, with 15 bases between. The chain's CDR3 is CASKPGQGKAFF. The CDR3 DNA reads TGTGCCAGCAAACCGGGGCAGGGTAAAGCTTTCTTT.

In this sample, this clonotype turned up once. The chain uses TRBV6-2 or TRBV6-3 and TRBJ1-1, with no clear D. Trimming stripped 5 bases from V and 4 bases from J, with 17 bases between. The CDR3 has 15 residues. The germline CDR1 and CDR2 sequences are MNHEY and SVGEGT. CDR3 bases: TGTGCCAGCAGTCCAACGTACGAGGGTGGCACTGAAGCTTTCTTT. Its protein is CASSPTYEGGTEAFF.

This clonotype has at least ten counts. The chain is built from TRBV6-2 or TRBV6-3 and TRBJ2-5; no clear D. The CDR3 sequence is 11 residues long. The germline V and J ends were trimmed by 11 bases and 5 bases, with 12 bases remaining between them. The germline CDR1 and CDR2 sequences are MNHEY and SVGEGT. The CDR3 DNA is TGTGCCGCGCTCTCCCGGGAGACCCAGTACTTC. Its protein product is CAALSRETQYF.

On this clonotype: This may stem from a read error, because a much larger clone lies one nucleotide away. The gene calls are TRBV28 and TRBJ1-5; D possibly corresponds to TRBD1 (5 bases). Germline V lookup: CDR1 MDHEN, CDR2 SYDVKM. This CDR3 has 14 amino acids. CDR3 nucleotides: TGTGCCAGCAGGATGGGGCAGGTCGGGCAGCCCCAGCAGTTT. This encodes CASRMGQVGQPQQF. Looking up the rest from reference TRBV28 and TRBJ1-5 gives the full variable domain: DVKVTQSSRYLVKRTGEKVFLECVQDMDHENMFWYRQDPGLGLRLIYFSYDVKMKEKGDIPEGYSVSREKKERFSLILESASTNQTSMYLCASRMGQVGQPQQFGDGTRLSIL.

This clonotype was counted many times. This chain uses TRBV24-1 with TRBJ2-2, with D possibly being TRBD2 (6 bases). The V and J ends lost 0 bases and 3 bases respectively, with 10 bases between them. This CDR3 comprises 16 residues. Germline values: CDR1 KGHDR, CDR2 SFDVKD. This chain's CDR3 is CATSDLRGWDTGELFF. CDR3 nucleotides: TGTGCCACCAGTGATTTGCGGGGGTGGGACACCGGGGAGCTGTTTTTT.

This clonotype was seen ten or more times. The rearrangement links TRBV12-3 or TRBV12-4 to TRBJ1-1, with a weak D call TRBD1 (6 bases). This CDR3 has 13 residues. V lost 8 bases and J lost 5, with 15 bases in between. The chain's CDR3 is CASSPGGQTEAFF. The CDR3 bases are TGTGCCAGCTCCCCTGGGGGGCAAACTGAAGCTTTCTTT.

This clonotype was found many times. The chain couples TRBV27 to TRBJ2-5; D is perhaps TRBD1 (6 bases). The V end was cut by 4 bases, the J end by 2 bases, with 11 bases between. CDR1 and CDR2 from the germline V gene are MNHEY and SMNVEV (reference sequence). CDR3 length: 14 residues. CDR3 in DNA: TGTGCCAGCAGTTCGGGACACGAACAAGAGACCCAGTACTTC. Residues: CASSSGHEQETQYF.

This clonotype was counted many times. The chain is built from TRBV12-5 and TRBJ2-7; perhaps D is TRBD1 or TRBD2 (6 bases each). This CDR3 is built from 16 residues. V lost 4 bases and J lost 4, with 20 bases in between. Looked up from germline, CDR1 is LGHNT and CDR2 is FRNRAP. CDR3 amino acids: CASGSLVGTGRYEQYF. DNA for the CDR3: TGTGCTAGTGGTTCCCTCGTCGGTACAGGGAGGTACGAGCAGTACTTC. The full variable domain, in which reference TRBV12-5 and TRBJ2-7 provide the parts outside the CDR3, is DARVTQTPRHKVTEMGQEVTMRCQPILGHNTVFWYRQTMMQGLELLAYFRNRAPLDDSGMPKDRFSAEMPDATLATLKIQPSEPRDSAVYFCASGSLVGTGRYEQYFGPGTRLTVT.